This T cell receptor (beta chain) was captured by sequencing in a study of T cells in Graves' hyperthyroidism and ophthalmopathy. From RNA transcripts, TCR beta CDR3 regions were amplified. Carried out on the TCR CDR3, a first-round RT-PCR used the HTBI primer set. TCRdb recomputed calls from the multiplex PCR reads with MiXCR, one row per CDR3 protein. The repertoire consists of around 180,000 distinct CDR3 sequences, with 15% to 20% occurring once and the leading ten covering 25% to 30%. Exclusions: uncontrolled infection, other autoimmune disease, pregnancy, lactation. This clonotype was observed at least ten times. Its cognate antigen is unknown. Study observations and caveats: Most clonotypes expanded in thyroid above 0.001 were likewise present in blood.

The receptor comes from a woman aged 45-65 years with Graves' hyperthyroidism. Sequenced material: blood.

In DNA, the CDR3 is TGTGCCAGCAGCTCGGTTAACAATGAGCAGTTCTTC. Translating gives CASSSVNNEQFF. The chain employs TRBV7-9 and TRBJ2-1, with unresolved D. From germline, CDR1 is SEHNR and CDR2 FQNEAQ (reference sequence). The CDR3 is 12 residues long. The germline V and J ends were trimmed by 4 bases and 5 bases, with 6 bases remaining between them.